What follows are 27 T cell receptor beta chains derived from one specimen sequenced in a study of T cell responses to AZD1222 COVID-19 vaccine. Data came from immunoSEQ multiplex PCR; TCRdb stores just in-frame clones and leaves some out. This table has some 100,000 clones, approximately 84% appearing once. Source: peripheral blood, taken on day 0 of AZD1222 vaccination. These receptors all come from an adult in good health.

The chain couples TRBV18 to TRBJ1-2; D not resolved. CDR3 size: 14 residues. Looked up from germline, CDR1 is KGHSH and CDR2 is LQKENI. The germline V and J ends were trimmed by 3 bases and 3 bases, with 11 bases remaining between them. CDR3 coding DNA: TGTGCCAGCTCACCCCCGACGGGGTACTATGGCTACACCTTC. It yields the protein CASSPPTGYYGYTF.

The chain links TRBV10-1 to TRBJ1-6; D remains ambiguous. V shed 4 bases and J shed 6 bases, with 7 bases lying between them. The CDR3 loop spans 13 amino acids. Germline CDR1 WNHNN, CDR2 SYGVQD (reference sequence). The CDR3 loop reads CASSGGVNSPLHF. The CDR3 DNA is TGCGCCAGCAGTGGGGGAGTTAATTCACCCCTCCACTTT.

The CDR3: CATSPGRYEQYF. The CDR3, as DNA: TGTGCCACCAGCCCCGGCAGATACGAGCAGTACTTC. This rearrangement joins TRBV15 to TRBJ2-7; D not certain. CDR1 is LNHNV, CDR2 YYDKDF, per germline (reference sequence). This CDR3 is built from 12 residues. Trimming cost V 5 bases and J 4 bases, with 9 bases left between them.

This sequence joins TRBV6-1 and TRBJ1-5, with unresolved D. CDR3 size: 14 residues. V was trimmed by 0 bases and J by 3 bases, leaving 6 bases between them. Germline loops: CDR1 MNHNS, CDR2 SASEGT. CDR3 loop: CASSEAPDNQPQHF. The DNA of the CDR3 is TGTGCCAGCAGTGAAGCCCCGGACAATCAGCCCCAGCATTTT.

This chain uses TRBV30 with TRBJ1-5; D perhaps matches TRBD1 (5 bases). CDR1 and CDR2 (germline): GTSNPN, SVGIG (reference sequence). V lost 0 bases and J lost 3, with 9 bases in between. This CDR3 is built from 14 residues. CDR3 sequence: CAWSVDSYNQPQHF. The CDR3 DNA reads TGTGCCTGGAGTGTCGACAGTTACAATCAGCCCCAGCATTTT.

The V gene is TRBV29-1, the J gene TRBJ2-3; D is unresolved. V was shortened by 8 bases and J by 6 bases, with 12 bases between the two germline ends. The germline gives CDR1 SQVTM, CDR2 ANQGSEA. The CDR3 sequence is 11 residues long. This chain's CDR3 is CSFVESDTQYF. In DNA form, the CDR3 reads TGCAGCTTTGTCGAGAGTGATACGCAGTATTTT.

The gene calls are TRBV14 and TRBJ1-3; D ambiguous. The V gene's germline CDR1 is SGHDN and CDR2 FVKESK. The V end lost 1 base, the J end lost 4 bases, and 5 bases lay between the germline ends. CDR3 length: 13 residues. The CDR3 loop reads CASSQAGGNTIYF. The CDR3, as DNA: TGTGCCAGCAGCCAAGCGGGCGGAAACACCATATATTTT.

This clone came up a few times. The chain uses TRBV5-1 and TRBJ2-5; 11 nucleotides match TRBD2. Trimming took 3 bases from V and 4 from J; bases not matched to a gene: 11. Germline V gene sequence: CDR1 SGHRS, CDR2 YFSETQ. The CDR3 runs 17 residues. The CDR3 is CASSSGLAGGVTETQYF. CDR3 sequence (DNA): TGCGCCAGCAGCTCCGGACTAGCGGGTGGAGTAACAGAGACCCAGTACTTC.

The rearrangement joins TRBV6-5 to TRBJ2-7, with D perhaps assigned TRBD1 or TRBD2 (5 bases each). CDR1 is MNHEY, CDR2 SVGAGI, per germline. Trimming shortened V by 4 bases and J by 6 bases, and 16 bases separated the two germline ends. The CDR3 covers 14 residues. The CDR3: CASSSNQRGFEQYF. The CDR3 DNA reads TGTGCCAGCAGTTCAAACCAGAGGGGTTTCGAGCAGTACTTC.

The CDR3 region is CASSMRTANLNTEAFF. The CDR3 DNA reads as TGTGCCAGTAGTATGAGGACAGCAAATCTAAACACTGAAGCTTTCTTT. The chain joins TRBV19 to TRBJ1-1, with D perhaps matching TRBD1 (6 bases). This CDR3 has 16 residues. Trimming removed 3 bases from V and 2 bases from J, with 16 bases in between. Germline V lookup: CDR1 LNHDA, CDR2 SQIVND (reference sequence).

The chain is built from TRBV11-2 and TRBJ1-2; no clear D. CDR1 is SGHAT and CDR2 is FQNNGV in the germline V gene. V lost 4 bases to trimming and J lost 0 bases, with 9 bases between them. CDR3 size: 14 residues. CDR3 in amino acids: CASSSPGSNYGYTF. In nucleotides, the CDR3 is TGTGCCAGCAGCTCCCCGGGGTCTAACTATGGCTACACCTTC.

The V call is TRBV18, the J call TRBJ1-1; weak D call: TRBD1 (6 bases). V lost 3 bases, J lost 5 bases, and 19 bases lay in between. This CDR3 is built from 16 residues. The germline gives CDR1 KGHSH, CDR2 LQKENI. The CDR3 is CASSPLYRDGGTEAFF. The CDR3 nucleotides are TGTGCCAGCTCACCCCTGTACAGGGATGGGGGGACTGAAGCTTTCTTT.

This chain connects TRBV28 to TRBJ1-1; D gene unclear. Per germline, CDR1 MDHEN and CDR2 SYDVKM. Between the trimmed V and J ends, which lost 4 bases and 11 bases, there was a span of 14 bases. The CDR3 contains 12 residues. CDR3 amino acids: CASSSSTERAFF. For the CDR3, the DNA is TGTGCCAGCAGTTCGTCGACTGAAAGGGCTTTCTTT.

With regard to this clone: Other nucleotide sequences from this sample produce the same CDR3. The chain uses TRBV19 and TRBJ2-3; the D gene is possibly TRBD2 (5 bases). The V end lost 2 bases, the J end lost 7 bases, and 7 bases lay between the germline ends. From germline, CDR1 is LNHDA and CDR2 SQIVND (reference sequence). This CDR3 comprises 12 residues. The CDR3 DNA reads as TGTGCCAGTAGTATAACGGGGAATACGCAGTATTTT. Its protein product is CASSITGNTQYF.

The genes are TRBV19 and TRBJ1-1; TRBD1 might be the D (6 bases). From germline, CDR1 is LNHDA and CDR2 SQIVND (reference sequence). The V gene lost 9 bases and the J gene lost 5 bases, with 16 bases spanning the gap. The length of the CDR3 is 13 residues. This chain's CDR3 is CASTYQRGTEAFF. As DNA, the CDR3 is TGTGCCAGCACCTACCAAAGGGGGACTGAAGCTTTCTTT.

The chain links TRBV12-5 to TRBJ1-1, with D perhaps matching TRBD1 (6 bases). The CDR3 sequence is 13 residues long. Between the trimmed V and J ends, which lost 2 bases and 4 bases, there was a span of 8 bases. The germline gives CDR1 LGHNT, CDR2 FRNRAP. The CDR3 DNA reads as TGTGCTAGTGGTTTGCAGGGGTTCACTGAAGCTTTCTTT. It translates to CASGLQGFTEAFF.

V usage is TRBV6-5 and J usage is TRBJ2-1; 12 bases match TRBD2. The CDR3 loop spans 14 amino acids. Germline V gene lookup returns CDR1 MNHEY and CDR2 SVGAGI. With 7 bases clipped from V and 9 bases from J, the junction kept 7 bases outside the gene matches. CDR3 protein: CASTRLAGAVEQFF. The DNA of the CDR3 is TGTGCCAGCACCCGACTAGCGGGAGCGGTTGAGCAGTTCTTC.

The chain is built from TRBV15 and TRBJ1-2; D not certain. CDR3 length: 15 amino acids. Germline CDR1 and CDR2: LNHNV and YYDKDF (reference sequence). Trimming left V 1 base short and J 6 bases short, with 15 bases between. The CDR3 DNA sequence: TGTGCCACCAGCAGAGTGACCCCAGGAAGGGATGGCTACACCTTC. Its protein is CATSRVTPGRDGYTF.

This clone was counted a single time. The genes are TRBV6-1 and TRBJ1-2; D is uncertain. CDR3 length: 14 residues. Germline V lookup: CDR1 MNHNS, CDR2 SASEGT. Trimming removed 1 base from V and 2 bases from J, with 8 bases in between. This CDR3 is CASSEGWRNYGYTF. CDR3 DNA sequence: TGTGCCAGCAGTGAAGGGTGGAGGAACTATGGCTACACCTTC.

The chain is built from TRBV3-1 (or the pseudogene TRBV3-2) and TRBJ2-3; D possibly corresponds to TRBD1 (7 bases). Germline CDR1 is LGHDT and CDR2 is YNNKEL (reference sequence). Trimming pared 0 bases from V and 0 bases from J, leaving 10 bases between. The CDR3 is 16 amino acids. CDR3 sequence (DNA): TGTGCCAGCAGCCAAGATCCAGGGGGGAGCACAGATACGCAGTATTTT. This encodes CASSQDPGGSTDTQYF.

The V and J genes are TRBV24-1 and TRBJ2-1; either TRBD1 or TRBD2 may supply D (5 bases each). The V end was cut by 6 bases, the J end by 0 bases, with 14 bases between. This CDR3 has 16 residues. Germline V gene data show CDR1 as KGHDR and CDR2 as SFDVKD. The CDR3 is CATSNSGPSSYNEQFF. CDR3 coding DNA: TGTGCCACCAGTAATTCGGGGCCGAGCTCCTACAATGAGCAGTTCTTC.

V and J are TRBV6-6 and TRBJ2-3; 7 bases fit TRBD1. The CDR3 contains 15 residues. The V segment lost 6 bases and the J segment 2 bases; nucleotides outside the gene matches: 8. CDR1 and CDR2 (germline): MNHNY, SVGAGI (reference sequence). Here the CDR3 DNA reads TGTGCCAGCAGACGCGGTACAGGGGCCACAGATACGCAGTATTTT. This codes for CASRRGTGATDTQYF.

The chain carries TRBV3-1 (or the pseudogene TRBV3-2) and TRBJ1-4; 8 positions match TRBD1. Germline assignment: CDR1 LGHDT and CDR2 YNNKEL (reference sequence). J was trimmed by 0 bases and V by 1 base; bases with no gene match: 7. The CDR3 is 18 amino acids. The CDR3 is CASSQGQGWATTNEKLFF. The DNA of the CDR3 is TGTGCCAGCAGCCAAGGACAGGGGTGGGCCACAACTAATGAAAAACTGTTTTTT.

The rearrangement uses TRBV28 and TRBJ1-2, with 10 bases that match TRBD1. J gave up 5 bases and V 10 bases, and 13 bases lay outside the gene matches. CDR1 is MDHEN, CDR2 SYDVKM, per germline. The CDR3 has 15 residues. The CDR3 DNA reads TGTGCCACCCCCGGCCCGGGACAGGGGTATTATGGCTACACCTTC. Its protein is CATPGPGQGYYGYTF.

The chain is built from TRBV10-2 and TRBJ1-5; possible D gene TRBD1, 6 bases. The V gene's germline CDR1 is WSHSY and CDR2 SAAADI. Trimming removed 6 bases from V and 0 bases from J, with 18 bases in between. This CDR3 spans 17 amino acids. CDR3 amino acids: CASRNGTTRYSNQPQHF. CDR3 nucleotide sequence: TGCGCCAGCAGAAACGGGACAACCAGATATAGCAATCAGCCCCAGCATTTT.

V usage is TRBV7-2 and J usage is TRBJ2-7; maybe TRBD1 (5 bases). CDR1 SGHTA and CDR2 FQGNSA come from the germline V gene. V was pared by 4 bases and J by 0 bases, with 10 bases between. This CDR3 contains 14 residues. The CDR3 spells CASSSARDSYEQYF. CDR3 in DNA: TGTGCCAGCAGCTCGGCCAGGGACTCCTACGAGCAGTACTTC. Full variable domain (outside the CDR3, taken from reference TRBV7-2 and TRBJ2-7): GAGVSQSPSNKVTEKGKDVELRCDPISGHTALYWYRQSLGQGLEFLIYFQGNSAPDKSGLPSDRFSAERTGGSVSTLTIQRTQQEDSAVYLCASSSARDSYEQYFGPGTRLTVT.

This clone was counted a single time. The rearrangement links TRBV13 to TRBJ1-1; D is possibly TRBD1 (5 bases). Trimming removed 5 bases at V and 7 bases at J, with 14 bases between. CDR3 length equals 13 residues. The germline V gene encodes CDR1 PRHDT and CDR2 FYEKMQ (reference sequence). Here the CDR3 reads CASSLREWGEAFF. In nucleotides, the CDR3 is TGTGCCAGCAGCCTCAGGGAATGGGGTGAAGCTTTCTTT.